Presented here are 22 T cell receptor beta chains from one specimen sequenced in a study of cytomegalovirus exposure and HLA in healthy donors. In the PCR, 60 Vbeta and 13 Jbeta primers were used. Sequencing was performed with immunoSEQ multiplex PCR; in TCRdb, only in-frame clones are kept and a portion is missing. The sample holds about 140,000 clones, about three quarters seen once. Sequencing was carried out using PBMCs. The receptors stem from a man younger than 35 in good health and CMV-seronegative.

As for this clone: Other DNA sequences in this sample translate to the same CDR3. The chain is built from TRBV2 and TRBJ1-6; no clear D gene. Trimming took 7 bases from V and 0 from J, leaving 10 bases between them. Germline V CDR1 and CDR2: SNHLY, FYNNEI. This CDR3 contains 15 residues. The CDR3 region is CASIPVSSYNSPLHF. CDR3 in DNA: TGTGCCAGCATTCCGGTGAGCTCCTATAATTCACCCCTCCACTTT.

The genes are TRBV7-8 and TRBJ1-5, with D unresolved. Germline CDR1 and CDR2: SGHVS and FQNEAQ. The CDR3 is 13 residues long. The ends were cut back, 2 bases at V and 4 bases at J, with 6 bases in the middle. The CDR3 sequence is CASSLSNNQPQHF. DNA of the CDR3: TGTGCCAGCAGCTTATCAAATAATCAGCCCCAGCATTTT.

The genes are TRBV19 and TRBJ1-3, with D possibly TRBD1 on 6 matching bases. Trimming removed 4 bases from V and 4 bases from J, with 11 bases in between. This CDR3 contains 14 residues. In germline, CDR1 is LNHDA, CDR2 SQIVND (reference sequence). DNA for the CDR3: TGTGCCAGTAGTACTACAGGGCTCGGAAACACCATATATTTT. Translating it yields CASSTTGLGNTIYF.

The chain uses TRBV5-8 and TRBJ1-5; perhaps TRBD1 as D (5 bases). CDR3 size: 15 residues. The germline V gene has CDR1 SGHTS and CDR2 YDEGEE. V was shortened by 2 bases and J by 8 bases, with 17 bases between the two germline ends. The CDR3 is CASSFRKGSQEPQHF. The DNA for the CDR3 is TGTGCCAGCAGCTTTAGAAAGGGGTCCCAGGAGCCCCAGCATTTT. The full variable domain, completed using reference TRBV5-8 and TRBJ1-5, is EAGVTQSPTHLIKTRGQQATLRCSPISGHTSVYWYQQALGLGLQFLLWYDEGEERNRGNFPPRFSGRQFPNYSSELNVNALELEDSALYLCASSFRKGSQEPQHFGDGTRLSIL.

This chain uses TRBV5-1 with TRBJ1-1; no reliable D call. The CDR3 runs 14 residues. V shed 5 bases and J shed 1 base, with 12 bases lying between them. In germline, CDR1 is SGHRS, CDR2 YFSETQ. CDR3 in DNA: TGCGCCAGCAGTCTGGAGGGCAGGAACACTGAAGCTTTCTTT. This translates into CASSLEGRNTEAFF.

The gene calls are TRBV28 and TRBJ1-6; a weak D match, TRBD1 (6 bases). The V gene's germline CDR1 is MDHEN and CDR2 SYDVKM. Trimming removed 5 bases from V and 9 bases from J, with 11 bases in between. This CDR3 region has 13 residues. The CDR3, as DNA: TGTGCCAGCAGTCCGGGACACAGTTCACCCCTCCACTTT. Amino acids: CASSPGHSSPLHF.

The V call is TRBV28, the J call TRBJ2-2; 12 bases match TRBD2. Germline V gene lookup returns CDR1 MDHEN and CDR2 SYDVKM. CDR3 length equals 17 residues. With V trimmed by 5 bases and J by 2 bases, 6 bases remained unmatched. CDR3 nucleotide sequence: TGTGCCAGCAGTCCTACTAGCGGGGGGCCCAACACCGGGGAGCTGTTTTTT. It yields the protein CASSPTSGGPNTGELFF.

V gene TRBV27 combines with J gene TRBJ2-3, with D possibly matching TRBD1 (5 bases). Trimming shortened V by 6 bases and J by 2 bases, and 12 bases separated the two germline ends. There are 14 residues in the CDR3. Germline V gene data show CDR1 as MNHEY and CDR2 as SMNVEV (reference sequence). For the CDR3, the DNA is TGTGCCAGCAGCCCTCTAGGGGACACAGATACGCAGTATTTT. Translating it yields CASSPLGDTDTQYF.

The V and J genes are TRBV18 and TRBJ1-1; possible D gene TRBD1, 5 bases. Trimming removed 3 bases from V and 1 base from J, with 18 bases in between. Per the germline V gene, CDR1 is KGHSH and CDR2 is LQKENI. This CDR3 spans 17 amino acids. The DNA of the CDR3 is TGTGCCAGCTCACCCTTTGATAAACAGGAGACGAACACTGAAGCTTTCTTT. This codes for CASSPFDKQETNTEAFF.

The genes are TRBV10-1 and TRBJ2-7, with D perhaps matching TRBD2 (5 bases). The CDR3 has 13 residues. Trimming took 2 bases from V and 7 from J, leaving 12 bases between them. Germline loops: CDR1 WNHNN, CDR2 SYGVQD (reference sequence). CDR3 bases: TGCGCCAGCAGTGAGGGGCACGGGGAAGAGCAGTACTTC. Protein: CASSEGHGEEQYF.

Worth noting for this clone: Other DNA sequences from this sample encode an identical CDR3 as well. The chain uses TRBV6-1 and TRBJ2-7; tentatively, D is TRBD1 (5 bases). The length of the CDR3 is 13 residues. Germline assignment: CDR1 MNHNS and CDR2 SASEGT. The V end lost 3 bases, the J end lost 4 bases, and 10 bases lay between the germline ends. CDR3 in amino acids: CASSDYDSYEQYF. The CDR3 DNA reads TGTGCCAGCAGTGACTACGACAGTTACGAGCAGTACTTC.

This clone was seen a handful of times. CDR3 coding DNA: TGTGCCAGCTCCTCGACAGGGAACACTGAAGCTTTCTTT. It yields the protein CASSSTGNTEAFF. This rearrangement joins TRBV18 to TRBJ1-1; the D gene is possibly TRBD1 (6 bases). Germline values: CDR1 KGHSH, CDR2 LQKENI. CDR3 length: 13 residues. V was cut by 6 bases and J by 1 base, with 9 bases left in between.

There are a few counts of this clone. V usage is TRBV29-1 and J usage is TRBJ2-2, with a weak D call TRBD2 (7 bases). The CDR3 loop spans 13 amino acids. The germline gives CDR1 SQVTM, CDR2 ANQGSEA. V gave up 7 bases and J gave up 5 bases, with 14 bases separating them. This chain's CDR3 is CSAVAGATGELFF. CDR3 sequence (DNA): TGCAGCGCCGTGGCGGGGGCAACCGGGGAGCTGTTTTTT.

V usage is TRBV18 and J usage is TRBJ2-2, with 10 bases fitting TRBD1. The CDR3 consists of 16 residues. Unmatched junction bases numbered 5, after V lost 1 base and J lost 6 bases. Germline assignment: CDR1 KGHSH and CDR2 LQKENI. The CDR3 sequence: CASSPLIGQGAGELFF. The CDR3 DNA is TGTGCCAGCTCACCACTGATTGGACAGGGGGCCGGGGAGCTGTTTTTT.

As DNA, the CDR3 is TGTGCCAGCAGCTTAGGCGTTCTAGCGGGAGATGGCGAGCAGTACTTC. Residues: CASSLGVLAGDGEQYF. The chain links TRBV7-8 to TRBJ2-7, with 10 bases aligning to TRBD2. Unmatched junction bases numbered 9, after V lost 1 base and J lost 6 bases. The CDR3 totals 16 residues. CDR1 is SGHVS, CDR2 FQNEAQ, per germline.

V gene TRBV4-1 combines with J gene TRBJ1-5; 11 nucleotides align to TRBD1. This CDR3 is 18 amino acids long. Per germline, CDR1 MGHRA and CDR2 YSYEKL. V shed 0 bases and J 6 bases; nucleotides not matched to a gene: 10. The CDR3 coding sequence is TGCGCCAGCAGCCAAGATTACCGGACAGGGGGCAGGAGTCAGCCCCAGCATTTT. It encodes CASSQDYRTGGRSQPQHF.

The DNA of the CDR3 is TGCGCCAGCAGTGAGCAGGGGAGAGAGACCCAGTACTTC. It is translated as CASSEQGRETQYF. The chain uses TRBV10-1 and TRBJ2-5; TRBD1 is a possible D gene (6 bases). The germline V gene has CDR1 WNHNN and CDR2 SYGVQD (reference sequence). V gave up 2 bases and J gave up 4 bases, with 8 bases separating them. The CDR3 is made up of 13 amino acids.

Here the CDR3 reads CASSGLAGGGEQFF. The DNA for the CDR3 is TGTGCCAGCAGTGGGTTGGCGGGCGGTGGTGAGCAGTTCTTC. The chain combines TRBV6-1 with TRBJ2-1; tentatively, D is TRBD2 (5 bases). Germline V gene lookup returns CDR1 MNHNS and CDR2 SASEGT. The CDR3 length is 14 residues. V lost 4 bases and J 9 bases, leaving 16 bases between the germline ends.

In this sample, this clone turned up a few times. The CDR3 nucleotides are TGTGCCAGCAGTTACAGGGGCCCCTCTGGAAACACCATATATTTT. Amino acid sequence: CASSYRGPSGNTIYF. The rearrangement joins TRBV6-5 to TRBJ1-3; possibly TRBD1 for D (5 bases). Trimming took off 2 bases at V and 0 bases at J, with 8 bases between the two ends. Germline-derived CDR1 and CDR2 are MNHEY and SVGAGI. The CDR3 totals 15 residues.

The CDR3 spells CASRADRDARETQYF. Here the CDR3 DNA reads TGTGCCAGTAGGGCAGACAGGGACGCTCGGGAGACCCAGTACTTC. The J gene is TRBJ2-5, the V gene TRBV19; the match to TRBD1 covers 7 bases. Germline CDR1 LNHDA, CDR2 SQIVND (reference sequence). The ends lost 6 bases at V and 5 bases at J; junction bases unmatched: 12. CDR3 length: 15 amino acids.

The chain joins TRBV6-1 to TRBJ1-3; possible D gene TRBD1, 5 bases. The V and J ends lost 4 bases and 4 bases respectively, with 11 bases between them. The CDR3 is 14 residues long. Germline loops: CDR1 MNHNS, CDR2 SASEGT. The CDR3 sequence: CASSAPGFGNTIYF. The CDR3 DNA reads TGTGCCAGCAGTGCCCCAGGGTTCGGAAACACCATATATTTT.

This chain links TRBV27 with TRBJ1-4, with TRBD1 as a possible D gene (6 bases). This CDR3 contains 16 residues. CDR1 and CDR2 from the germline V gene are MNHEY and SMNVEV (reference sequence). Deletions cut 2 bases from V and 4 bases from J, with 14 bases between. CDR3 amino acids: CASSLQGSEGNEKLFF. CDR3 nucleotides: TGTGCCAGCAGTTTACAGGGGTCGGAAGGTAATGAAAAACTGTTTTTT.